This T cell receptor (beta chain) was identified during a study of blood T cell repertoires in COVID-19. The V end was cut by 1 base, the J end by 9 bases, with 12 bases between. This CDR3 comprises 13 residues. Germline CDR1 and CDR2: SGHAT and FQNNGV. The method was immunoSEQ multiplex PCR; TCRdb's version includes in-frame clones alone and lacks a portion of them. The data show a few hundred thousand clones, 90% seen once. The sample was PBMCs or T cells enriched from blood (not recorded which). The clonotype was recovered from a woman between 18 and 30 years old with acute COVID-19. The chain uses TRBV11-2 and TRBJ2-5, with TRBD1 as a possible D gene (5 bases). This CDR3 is CASSLASEGAQYF. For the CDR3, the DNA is TGTGCCAGCAGCTTAGCCAGTGAAGGGGCCCAGTACTTC.